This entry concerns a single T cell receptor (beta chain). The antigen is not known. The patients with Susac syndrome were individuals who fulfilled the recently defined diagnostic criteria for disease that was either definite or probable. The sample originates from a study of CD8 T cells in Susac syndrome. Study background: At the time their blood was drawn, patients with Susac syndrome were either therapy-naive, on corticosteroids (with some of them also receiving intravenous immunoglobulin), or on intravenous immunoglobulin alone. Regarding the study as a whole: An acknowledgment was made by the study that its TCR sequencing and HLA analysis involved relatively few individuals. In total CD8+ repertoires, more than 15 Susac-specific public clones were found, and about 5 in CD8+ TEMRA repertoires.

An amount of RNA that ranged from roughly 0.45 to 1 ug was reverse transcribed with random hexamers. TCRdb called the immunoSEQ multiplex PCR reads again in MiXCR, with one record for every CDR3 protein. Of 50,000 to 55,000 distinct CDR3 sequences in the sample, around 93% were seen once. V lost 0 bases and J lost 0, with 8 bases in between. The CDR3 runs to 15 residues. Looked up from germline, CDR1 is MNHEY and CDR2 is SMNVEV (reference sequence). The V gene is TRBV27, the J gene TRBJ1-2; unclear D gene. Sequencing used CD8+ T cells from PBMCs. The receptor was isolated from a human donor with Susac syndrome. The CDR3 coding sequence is TGTGCCAGCAGTTTATCGGCCGGCTCTAACTATGGCTACACCTTC. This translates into CASSLSAGSNYGYTF.